Listed below are T cell receptor beta chains from one sample, sequenced in a study of cytomegalovirus exposure and HLA in healthy donors. The table came from immunoSEQ multiplex PCR; TCRdb's copy has only in-frame clones and leaves some out. In the table there are some 110,000 clones, approximately 81% of which are singletons. Material for sequencing was PBMCs. The receptor source for this set is a young woman in good health and CMV-seropositive. The CDR3 runs from the conserved cysteine through the conserved F or W. Fields, in order: CDR3 DNA, CDR3 protein, V gene, D gene, J gene, clone size. A D gene is named only where the DNA matches it firmly. Clone size is given for some rows only: seen once, a few or many times, or a class if the clone is expanded.

CDR3 DNA: TGTGCCTGGACTAGCGGGAGGGCCGTCGGTGAGCAGTTCTTC; CDR3 protein: CAWTSGRAVGEQFF; V gene: TRBV30; D gene: TRBD2; J gene: TRBJ2-1; clone size: -
CDR3 DNA: TGTGTCAGTAGCCTAGACAGGGGGCGATTGTGGAATCAGCCCCAGCATTTT; CDR3 protein: CVSSLDRGRLWNQPQHF; V gene: TRBV19; D gene: TRBD1; J gene: TRBJ1-5; clone size: -
CDR3 DNA: TGTGCCAGTAGTTTCGGGACCTACGAGCAGTACTTC; CDR3 protein: CASSFGTYEQYF; V gene: TRBV19; D gene: -; J gene: TRBJ2-7; clone size: once
CDR3 DNA: TGTGCCAGCAGCTTGGGGGGTCGACAGGACACTGAAGCTTTCTTT; CDR3 protein: CASSLGGRQDTEAFF; V gene: TRBV5-4; D gene: -; J gene: TRBJ1-1; clone size: -
CDR3 DNA: TGTGCCAGCAGCTTAGGCAGGGGGCGGGCCTACAATGAGCAGTTCTTC; CDR3 protein: CASSLGRGRAYNEQFF; V gene: TRBV11-2; D gene: TRBD1; J gene: TRBJ2-1; clone size: once
CDR3 DNA: TGCGCCAGCAGCCCGCTGACAGGGGGAACGAACACTGAAGCTTTCTTT; CDR3 protein: CASSPLTGGTNTEAFF; V gene: TRBV5-1; D gene: TRBD1; J gene: TRBJ1-1; clone size: -
CDR3 DNA: TGTGCCAGCGCCTCCGGGCGGGAGGGGAAATTCTTC; CDR3 protein: CASASGREGKFF; V gene: TRBV28; D gene: TRBD2; J gene: TRBJ2-1; clone size: -
CDR3 DNA: TGTGCCAGCAGCCGCCAGGGAGGGCCGCAAAATGAGCAGTTCTTC; CDR3 protein: CASSRQGGPQNEQFF; V gene: TRBV7-9; D gene: TRBD2; J gene: TRBJ2-1; clone size: -
CDR3 DNA: TGTGCCAGCTCACCGACAGGGGAGGTCAGCAATCAGCCCCAGCATTTT; CDR3 protein: CASSPTGEVSNQPQHF; V gene: TRBV18; D gene: TRBD1; J gene: TRBJ1-5; clone size: -
CDR3 DNA: TGCGCCAGCAGCCAAGATGTCGAGAACACCATATATTTT; CDR3 protein: CASSQDVENTIYF; V gene: TRBV4-1; D gene: -; J gene: TRBJ1-3; clone size: -
CDR3 DNA: TGTGCCAGCAGCTCAGTCCAAGAGACCCAGTACTTC; CDR3 protein: CASSSVQETQYF; V gene: TRBV7-6; D gene: -; J gene: TRBJ2-5; clone size: -